This T cell receptor beta chain derives from a study of blood T cell repertoires in COVID-19. Study overall: Whether acute or convalescent, the COVID-19 samples came from the United States, Italy and Spain. Sources were T cells, B-cell-depleted T cells, or PBMCs; the material itself was cDNA or gDNA.

There are 19 residues in the CDR3. The V and J ends lost 1 base and 0 bases, in that order; junction bases with no gene match: 9. CDR1 MDHEN and CDR2 SYDVKM come from the germline V gene. Original processing notes: Amplification of reference gene primers provided the estimated nucleated cell counts. The protocol was immunoSEQ multiplex PCR, while the TCRdb copy is restricted to in-frame clones and leaves out a portion. That table is the source of V, J and clone size, and D and trimming were worked out from the DNA. The table shows 250,000 or so clones, with about 86% occurring only once. This rearrangement joins TRBV28 to TRBJ2-1, with 10 bases identical to TRBD2. The receptor comes from a man aged 55 to 70 with acute or convalescent COVID-19. Input material: peripheral blood. CDR3 nucleotides: TGTGCCAGCAGTTTATCTGTGAGGACTAGCGGAAGCTCCTACAATGAGCAGTTCTTC. Its translation is CASSLSVRTSGSSYNEQFF.